Listed below are T cell receptor beta chains from one sample, sequenced in a study of long-term antiretroviral therapy in people with HIV. Sequenced by immunoSEQ multiplex PCR; TCRdb stores in-frame clones only, minus some. The sample yields approximately 41,000 clones, 80% to 85% seen once. Sequencing was performed on unsorted PBMCs, taken 1.5 years after starting antiretroviral therapy. The receptors originated from a man younger than 30 with HIV. CDR3s include the opening cysteine and the closing phenylalanine or tryptophan. A D gene is named only where the DNA matches it firmly. The size field is filled for only some rows; it gives once, few, many or a size class.

abundance	v_gene	d_gene	j_gene	CDR3aa	CDR3nt
-	TRBV11-2	TRBD2	TRBJ2-5	CASSLPQGSGKETQYF	TGTGCCAGCAGCTTACCCCAGGGTAGCGGGAAAGAGACCCAGTACTTC
once	TRBV10-3	-	TRBJ2-7	CAISSGASYEQYF	TGTGCCATCAGCTCCGGGGCGTCCTACGAGCAGTACTTC
-	TRBV5-1	-	TRBJ2-3	CASSTTGPTEDTQYF	TGCGCCAGCAGCACTACCGGGCCCACGGAAGATACGCAGTATTTT
-	TRBV14	TRBD2	TRBJ2-1	CASSKLAGGSYNEQFF	TGTGCCAGCAGCAAATTAGCGGGAGGGTCCTACAATGAGCAGTTCTTC
-	TRBV29-1	-	TRBJ1-2	CSVPDGNYGYTF	TGCAGCGTTCCGGACGGGAACTATGGCTACACCTTC
-	TRBV9	-	TRBJ1-1	CASNRGDSVEAFF	TGTGCCAGCAACCGTGGTGACAGCGTAGAAGCTTTCTTT
-	TRBV6-6	-	TRBJ1-1	CASSYGPMNTEAFF	TGTGCCAGCAGTTACGGACCTATGAACACTGAAGCTTTCTTT
few	TRBV2	TRBD1	TRBJ2-7	CASSSGTDSYEQYF	TGTGCCAGCAGCTCCGGGACAGACTCCTACGAGCAGTACTTC
-	TRBV5-4	TRBD2	TRBJ2-1	CASSLVALAGTVNEQFF	TGTGCCAGCAGCTTGGTAGCCCTAGCGGGAACGGTTAATGAGCAGTTCTTC
-	TRBV9	-	TRBJ2-7	CASSVGAGSTHEQYF	TGTGCCAGCAGCGTAGGGGCAGGGAGTACCCACGAGCAGTACTTC
-	TRBV29-1	-	TRBJ1-2	CSVNTGDYGYTF	TGCAGCGTGAATACAGGTGACTATGGCTACACCTTC
once	TRBV7-9	-	TRBJ2-3	CASSPLPGLITDTQYF	TGTGCCAGCAGCCCTCTTCCGGGACTGATCACAGATACGCAGTATTTT
-	TRBV5-4	TRBD1	TRBJ1-1	CASSSGQGRTEAFF	TGTGCCAGCAGCTCAGGACAGGGGAGGACTGAAGCTTTCTTT
-	TRBV15	-	TRBJ2-4	CATSRDQGIAKNIQYF	TGTGCCACCAGCAGAGATCAGGGAATAGCCAAAAACATTCAGTACTTC
-	TRBV29-1	TRBD1	TRBJ1-5	CSVRGQGNQPQHF	TGCAGCGTTCGGGGACAGGGCAATCAGCCCCAGCATTTT
few	TRBV11-2	-	TRBJ2-7	CASSLVGISYEQYF	TGTGCCAGCAGCTTGGTGGGGATCTCCTACGAGCAGTACTTC
-	TRBV6-6	-	TRBJ1-2	CASSYLEGGDGYTF	TGTGCCAGCAGTTACCTAGAAGGAGGGGATGGCTACACCTTC
few	TRBV7-8	-	TRBJ1-1	CASSKMGVAGNTEAFF	TGTGCCAGCAGCAAGATGGGGGTTGCGGGTAACACTGAAGCTTTCTTT
few	TRBV15	TRBD1	TRBJ1-1	CATSSGQGDRTEAFF	TGTGCCACCAGCAGTGGACAGGGGGATCGGACTGAAGCTTTCTTT
-	TRBV5-8	-	TRBJ1-2	CASSLGSSQGLGGLF	TGTGCCAGCAGCTTGGGGAGCAGCCAAGGTCTCGGCGGTCTCTTC
-	TRBV29-1	-	TRBJ1-1	CSVEGFLTKEAFF	TGCAGCGTTGAAGGTTTCCTGACGAAAGAAGCTTTCTTT
-	TRBV27	TRBD2	TRBJ2-1	CASCIAGEFPFPSNEQFF	TGTGCCAGCTGCATAGCGGGAGAGTTCCCCTTTCCCAGCAATGAGCAGTTCTTC
-	TRBV28	TRBD2	TRBJ2-1	CACSSGSGRAGKQFF	TGTGCCTGCTCATCCGGTAGCGGGAGGGCCGGGAAGCAGTTCTTC
-	TRBV28	TRBD2	TRBJ2-1	CASSPRYLAANNEQFF	TGTGCCAGCAGCCCGCGTTATCTAGCGGCCAACAATGAGCAGTTCTTC
-	TRBV18	TRBD1	TRBJ1-1	CASSWDRNTEAFF	TGTGCCAGCTCATGGGACAGAAACACTGAAGCTTTCTTT
-	TRBV15	-	TRBJ2-3	CATSRDTNTQYF	TGTGCCACCAGCAGAGATACGAATACGCAGTATTTT
-	TRBV5-4	TRBD2	TRBJ2-1	CASSLASGSFNEQFF	TGTGCCAGCAGCTTGGCTAGCGGGAGTTTCAATGAGCAGTTCTTC
-	TRBV29-1	TRBD1	TRBJ2-7	CSVETGGYEQYF	TGCAGCGTTGAGACAGGGGGCTACGAGCAGTACTTC
-	TRBV2	TRBD1	TRBJ2-7	CASSGTGVREQYF	TGTGCCAGCTCCGGGACAGGGGTTCGGGAGCAGTACTTC
-	TRBV7-2	TRBD1	TRBJ2-7	CASSLDRVAYEQYF	TGTGCCAGCAGCTTGGACAGGGTGGCCTACGAGCAGTACTTC
-	TRBV18	TRBD2	TRBJ2-7	CASSPGTSGRAVYEQYF	TGTGCCAGCTCACCAGGGACTAGCGGGAGGGCCGTCTACGAGCAGTACTTC
few	TRBV5-6	-	TRBJ2-7	CASSRVREWSYEQYF	TGTGCCAGCAGCCGAGTACGGGAGTGGTCCTACGAGCAGTACTTC
-	TRBV19	-	TRBJ2-1	CASSTQGSNEQFF	TGTGCCAGTAGTACCCAGGGCAGCAATGAGCAGTTCTTC
-	TRBV6-6	TRBD1	TRBJ1-5	CASSYQGGNQPQHF	TGTGCCAGCAGTTACCAGGGGGGCAATCAGCCCCAGCATTTT
few	TRBV2	TRBD1	TRBJ1-2	CASRGQGRTYGYTF	TGTGCCAGTCGAGGACAGGGGAGAACCTATGGCTACACCTTC
-	TRBV6-5	TRBD2	TRBJ2-7	CASSRTSGRAGQYF	TGTGCCAGCAGTAGGACTAGCGGGAGGGCCGGGCAGTACTTC
-	TRBV7-9	TRBD1	TRBJ1-5	CASSLVGTGGNQPQHF	TGTGCCAGCAGCTTAGTAGGGACAGGGGGGAATCAGCCCCAGCATTTT
-	TRBV7-6	-	TRBJ2-5	CASSSSGPGGGETQYF	TGTGCCAGCAGCTCATCCGGGCCTGGAGGGGGAGAGACCCAGTACTTC
-	TRBV5-4	TRBD2	TRBJ2-1	CASAVAASGNNEQFF	TGTGCCAGCGCCGTAGCGGCTAGCGGGAACAATGAGCAGTTCTTC
-	TRBV14	TRBD2	TRBJ2-5	CASSLRLAGGTQETQYF	TGTGCCAGCAGCCTTAGACTAGCGGGAGGAACTCAAGAGACCCAGTACTTC
-	TRBV11-2	TRBD2	TRBJ2-1	CASSSRLANNEQFF	TGTGCCAGCAGCTCCAGACTAGCGAACAATGAGCAGTTCTTC
-	TRBV19	TRBD1	TRBJ1-2	CASTMIGGGVDYGYTF	TGTGCCAGTACCATGATAGGAGGGGGCGTTGACTATGGCTACACCTTC
-	TRBV27	-	TRBJ2-7	CASTFGNDSYEQYF	TGTGCCAGCACCTTCGGGAACGACTCCTACGAGCAGTACTTC